This TCR beta chain was recorded in a study of neurological immune-mediated disorders. V was pared by 6 bases and J by 6 bases, with 5 bases of the junction left unmatched. The CDR3 spans 12 residues. Germline lookup yields CDR1 SQVTM and CDR2 ANQGSEA. Synthesis of cDNA was accomplished via 5'RACE employing 10-nucleotide random UMIs. Sequencing runs each yielded over 180 million TCR-beta sequences from 15-18 subjects. TCRdb reprocessed the 5' RACE reads via MiXCR and lists one record per CDR3 protein. Of about 48,000 distinct CDR3 sequences in the sample, over 9% were seen once. The source of this sequence is a middle-aged woman with HTLV-1-associated myelopathy (HAM/TSP). V gene TRBV29-1 combines with J gene TRBJ2-7, with 10 positions matching TRBD1. Sequences were obtained from PBMCs. CDR3 nucleotides: TGCAGCGTCGTTGGGACAGGGGTCGAGCAGTACTTC. Translation gives CSVVGTGVEQYF.